A selection of T cell receptor beta chains follows, all from one sample in a study of CD8 T cells in ankylosing spondylitis. TCRdb re-derived calls from the 5' RACE reads in MiXCR, one entry per CDR3 protein. The sample lists some 220,000 distinct CDR3 sequences; roughly 8% were seen once. Sequenced material: blood, either unsorted or a sorted T cell fraction (not recorded which). These receptors all come from a female donor with ankylosing spondylitis or in good health (not recorded which). Both conserved end residues are part of each CDR3.

J gene: TRBJ2-2
V gene: TRBV6-2/TRBV6-3
CDR3 length: 14
CDR3 protein: CASREDFHTGELFF

J gene: TRBJ2-1
V gene: TRBV7-2
CDR3 length: 15
CDR3 protein: CASGRRTSGSNEQFF

J gene: TRBJ2-1
V gene: TRBV12-3/TRBV12-4
CDR3 length: 17
CDR3 protein: CASSFVGGARGYNEQFF

J gene: TRBJ1-5
V gene: TRBV5-1
CDR3 length: 18
CDR3 protein: CASSFLTGAPYSNQPQHF

J gene: TRBJ2-1
V gene: TRBV9
CDR3 length: 12
CDR3 protein: CASSPRWDEQFF

J gene: TRBJ2-2
V gene: TRBV6-2/TRBV6-3
CDR3 length: 16
CDR3 protein: CASSYIVGGPDGELFF

J gene: TRBJ2-5
V gene: TRBV7-9
CDR3 length: 14
CDR3 protein: CASSLGFDGETQYF

J gene: TRBJ2-7
V gene: TRBV11-2
CDR3 length: 15
CDR3 protein: CASSLVTSVGYEQYF

J gene: TRBJ1-1
V gene: TRBV15
CDR3 length: 14
CDR3 protein: CATSRDRGGTEAFF

J gene: TRBJ1-1
V gene: TRBV6-1
CDR3 length: 15
CDR3 protein: CASAGFGQANTEAFF

J gene: TRBJ2-1
V gene: TRBV2
CDR3 length: 15
CDR3 protein: CASSEVRAGVGEQFF

J gene: TRBJ2-1
V gene: TRBV6-4
CDR3 length: 15
CDR3 protein: CASTTLAGGGDEQFF

J gene: TRBJ1-6
V gene: TRBV7-2
CDR3 length: 12
CDR3 protein: CASSRVNSPLHF

J gene: TRBJ2-3
V gene: TRBV5-1
CDR3 length: 16
CDR3 protein: CASSSRLAGVTDTQYF

J gene: TRBJ1-2
V gene: TRBV28
CDR3 length: 13
CDR3 protein: CASSPQGAYGYTF

J gene: TRBJ2-3
V gene: TRBV29-1
CDR3 length: 13
CDR3 protein: CSVKGRGTDTQYF

J gene: TRBJ2-1
V gene: TRBV7-2
CDR3 length: 15
CDR3 protein: CASSLTSGPVNEQFF

J gene: TRBJ2-2
V gene: TRBV4-1
CDR3 length: 14
CDR3 protein: CASSQGDGTGELFF

J gene: TRBJ2-1
V gene: TRBV5-1
CDR3 length: 16
CDR3 protein: CASSPLAGARSNEQFF

J gene: TRBJ1-1
V gene: TRBV12-3/TRBV12-4
CDR3 length: 14
CDR3 protein: CASSFRGGNTEAFF

J gene: TRBJ2-7
V gene: TRBV20-1
CDR3 length: 14
CDR3 protein: CSARVDRAPYEQYF

J gene: TRBJ1-6
V gene: TRBV2
CDR3 length: 13
CDR3 protein: CASTRDGNSPLHF

J gene: TRBJ2-1
V gene: TRBV19
CDR3 length: 15
CDR3 protein: CASSFLNSDWNEQFF

J gene: TRBJ2-7
V gene: TRBV5-1
CDR3 length: 14
CDR3 protein: CASSLAGQIYEQYF

J gene: TRBJ2-3
V gene: TRBV20-1
CDR3 length: 14
CDR3 protein: CSAPGTSVTDTQYF

J gene: TRBJ2-1
V gene: TRBV11-2
CDR3 length: 12
CDR3 protein: CASSFSANEQFF

J gene: TRBJ2-3
V gene: TRBV28
CDR3 length: 15
CDR3 protein: CASSPWESGTDTQYF

J gene: TRBJ2-1
V gene: TRBV7-3
CDR3 length: 12
CDR3 protein: CASSLDNDEQFF

J gene: TRBJ2-1
V gene: TRBV15
CDR3 length: 13
CDR3 protein: CATSVSGRTEQFF

J gene: TRBJ1-1
V gene: TRBV7-3
CDR3 length: 15
CDR3 protein: CASSLIPVVDTEAFF

J gene: TRBJ2-3
V gene: TRBV5-1
CDR3 length: 15
CDR3 protein: CASQREKGTTDTQYF

J gene: TRBJ2-7
V gene: TRBV6-2/TRBV6-3
CDR3 length: 13
CDR3 protein: CASLTAISYEQYF

J gene: TRBJ2-1
V gene: TRBV11-2
CDR3 length: 11
CDR3 protein: CASSWGQWLFF

J gene: TRBJ2-7
V gene: TRBV5-1
CDR3 length: 14
CDR3 protein: CASSSYFAGDEQYF

J gene: TRBJ2-3
V gene: TRBV19
CDR3 length: 14
CDR3 protein: CASSKASGTDTQYF

J gene: TRBJ2-5
V gene: TRBV7-9
CDR3 length: 11
CDR3 protein: CASSESGIQYF

J gene: TRBJ2-5
V gene: TRBV6-1
CDR3 length: 15
CDR3 protein: CASTRREGPQETQYF

J gene: TRBJ1-1
V gene: TRBV11-2
CDR3 length: 15
CDR3 protein: CASSLIPGLNTEAFF

J gene: TRBJ2-1
V gene: TRBV28
CDR3 length: 19
CDR3 protein: CASSFLIPIVSGTANEQFF

J gene: TRBJ2-5
V gene: TRBV6-4
CDR3 length: 15
CDR3 protein: CASTQRGLDGETQYF

J gene: TRBJ2-1
V gene: TRBV12-3/TRBV12-4
CDR3 length: 13
CDR3 protein: CASSPSTDNEQFF

J gene: TRBJ2-3
V gene: TRBV13
CDR3 length: 16
CDR3 protein: CASSLRLAPSPDTQYF